The rows below give T cell receptor beta chains drawn from one sample of a study of T cell responses to AZD1222 COVID-19 vaccine. Clones were read by immunoSEQ multiplex PCR, and TCRdb kept only the in-frame ones, dropping some. In the table there are just over 150,000 clones, around nine tenths of which are singletons. The sequencing here drew on peripheral blood, taken on day 0 of AZD1222 vaccination. Source of these receptors: an adult in good health. CDR3s include the opening cysteine and the closing phenylalanine or tryptophan. D genes are given only for firm matches. Clone size is stated in some rows and not others, as once, few, many or a class when expanded.

TRBJ1-5,TRBD1,-,TRBV5-8,16,TGTGCCAGCAGCCCCAGGACAGGGGGTAGCAATCAGCCCCAGCATTTT,CASSPRTGGSNQPQHF
TRBJ1-2,-,few,TRBV6-1,14,TGTGCCAGCAGTGAAGGGACAAATAACTATGGCTACACCTTC,CASSEGTNNYGYTF
TRBJ2-7,-,-,TRBV11-2,13,TGTGCCAGCAGCTCCCAGCCTAACTACGAGCAGTACTTC,CASSSQPNYEQYF
TRBJ1-1,-,-,TRBV19,13,TGTGCCAGTAGTATATCCGGGGACACTGAAGCTTTCTTT,CASSISGDTEAFF
TRBJ2-7,TRBD1,-,TRBV19,14,TGTGCCAGTAGTATAAGGACAGGTTTCTACGAGCAGTACTTC,CASSIRTGFYEQYF
TRBJ2-2,TRBD1,-,TRBV9,15,TGTGCCAGCAGCTCAAGGGACAGTAACACCGGGGAGCTGTTTTTT,CASSSRDSNTGELFF
TRBJ2-3,-,-,TRBV5-1,13,TGCGCCAGCAGCTTGGGGAGCACAGATACGCAGTATTTT,CASSLGSTDTQYF
TRBJ2-2,-,-,TRBV12-3/TRBV12-4,12,TGTGCCAGCTCGGACGAGTCCGGGGAGCTGTTTTTT,CASSDESGELFF
TRBJ2-1,TRBD1,-,TRBV30,18,TGTGCCTGGAGTGTAGTATTCGTAGGGACAGGAGGGGGCAATGAGCAGTTCTTC,CAWSVVFVGTGGGNEQFF
TRBJ1-3,-,few,TRBV18,16,TGTGCCAGCTCACCACCTCTCCAGAGCTCTGGAAACACCATATATTTT,CASSPPLQSSGNTIYF
TRBJ1-3,-,-,TRBV27,11,TGTGCCAGCAGTCCTGGAAACACCATATATTTT,CASSPGNTIYF
TRBJ1-2,TRBD1,-,TRBV10-3,18,TGTGCCATCAGTGACCGAAAGGTGGGACAGGGACTTTGGTATGGCTACACCTTC,CAISDRKVGQGLWYGYTF
TRBJ2-7,TRBD2,-,TRBV4-2,16,TGTGCCAGCAGCCAAGATTACAGCGGGAGGGCCGCAGAGCAGTACTTC,CASSQDYSGRAAEQYF
TRBJ1-2,-,-,TRBV7-9,14,TGTGCCAGCAGCTCATTCCCAGGGAACTATGGCTACACCTTC,CASSSFPGNYGYTF
TRBJ1-2,-,-,TRBV2,16,TGTGCCAGCAGCGGACCGCGGGGCTCAGGAAGCTATGGCTACACCTTC,CASSGPRGSGSYGYTF
TRBJ2-7,-,once,TRBV15,15,TGTGCCACCAGCAGAGTATCGGCAGGGTGGGCCGAGCAGTACTTC,CATSRVSAGWAEQYF
TRBJ2-7,TRBD1,-,TRBV18,13,TGTGCCAGCTCATCACAGGGGGCGCGGAAGCAGTACTTC,CASSSQGARKQYF
TRBJ1-1,TRBD1,-,TRBV7-9,13,TGTGCCAGCAGCAACACAGGGGCCACTGAAGCTTTCTTT,CASSNTGATEAFF
TRBJ1-1,-,-,TRBV6-5,13,TGTGCCAGCAGTTATGGTGGGAACACTGAAGCTTTCTTT,CASSYGGNTEAFF
TRBJ2-5,-,-,TRBV3-1/TRBV3-2,12,TGTGCCAGCAGCCAAGGGGGGGAGACCCAGTACTTC,CASSQGGETQYF
TRBJ2-2,-,-,TRBV9,13,TGTGCCAGCAGCGTCGAGTTGTCCGGGGAGCTGTTTTTT,CASSVELSGELFF
TRBJ2-5,TRBD2,-,TRBV27,17,TGTGCCAGCAGTTTCCTGGGTAGCGGGAGGGCCCAAGAGACCCAGTACTTC,CASSFLGSGRAQETQYF
TRBJ1-1,TRBD1,-,TRBV28,13,TGTGCCAGCAGTTTACAGGGGGCTCGCGAAGCTTTCTTT,CASSLQGAREAFF
TRBJ1-1,-,-,TRBV5-6,15,TGTGCCAGCAGCTTGTTCGAAGGGTCGATCACTGAAGCTTTCTTT,CASSLFEGSITEAFF
TRBJ1-4,-,-,TRBV9,16,TGTGCCAGCAGCGTGGGGGGTGCGGGGGGAGATGAAAAACTGTTTTTT,CASSVGGAGGDEKLFF
TRBJ1-2,-,-,TRBV10-2,12,TGCGCCAGCACCTCAGGCTACTATGGCTACACCTTC,CASTSGYYGYTF
TRBJ2-1,TRBD2,-,TRBV7-9,16,TGTGCCAGCAGTTCACTAGCGGGAGATTATTTAGTGGAGCAGTTCTTC,CASSSLAGDYLVEQFF
TRBJ2-1,-,-,TRBV15,17,TGTGCCACCAGCAGAGACCCTGAGCCCCCTCTGGTCGATGAGCAGTTCTTC,CATSRDPEPPLVDEQFF
TRBJ2-1,-,-,TRBV7-9,13,TGTGCCAGCAGCTTCATTCGACCCAATGAGCAGTTCTTC,CASSFIRPNEQFF
TRBJ1-3,-,-,TRBV7-9,15,TGTGCCAGCAGCCCTGCAGGGATCTCTGGAAACACCATATATTTT,CASSPAGISGNTIYF
TRBJ1-6,-,-,TRBV27,13,TGTGCCAGCACCGACCCCTATAATTCACCCCTCCACTTT,CASTDPYNSPLHF
TRBJ2-7,TRBD2,-,TRBV19,14,TGTGCCTCCAGCCCCACTAGCGGGGCCTACGAGCAGTACTTC,CASSPTSGAYEQYF